This paragraph covers one T cell receptor (beta chain) sequence. Its antigen is not identified. Other DNA sequences in this specimen translate into the identical CDR3. Reverse transcription of extracted RNA yielded cDNA, which provided the sequencing template. TCRdb keeps only in-frame clones here, not all; method: immunoSEQ multiplex PCR. Of 150,000 to 200,000 clones in the sample, 58% were seen once. The data were taken from a study of CD8+ T cells in alopecia areata. General study points: Tofacitinib did not eliminate many expanded lesional clones from scalp or blood.

Indicated treatment: oral pan-JAK inhibitor, 5-10 mg twice daily. Peripheral blood, together with lesional scalp punch biopsies, was collected from alopecia areata patients. Both CD4+ and CD8+ T cells were separated by sorting PBMCs. This CDR3 is built from 15 residues. Looked up from germline, CDR1 is SGDLS and CDR2 is YYNGEE. Germline trimming cut 3 bases from V and 2 bases from J; bases unmatched to any gene: 1. This clonotype was sampled from a human donor with alopecia areata. Sample: CD8+ T cells sorted from blood, taken at week 24, from a patient treated with tofacitinib. The rearrangement uses TRBV9 and TRBJ2-3, with 12 bases fitting TRBD2. CDR3 residues: CASSASGGATDTQYF. The CDR3 coding sequence is TGTGCCAGCAGCGCTAGCGGGGGGGCCACAGATACGCAGTATTTT.